This T cell receptor beta chain was retrieved from a study of cytomegalovirus exposure and HLA in healthy donors. This clone was observed once. The study ran its PCR with 60 Vbeta and 13 Jbeta primers. This table comes from immunoSEQ multiplex PCR, and its TCRdb copy is limited to in-frame clones, with some not included. The sample gives hundreds of thousands of clones, 80% to 90% of which show up once; around 0.22% is in the top ten. The donors (healthy individuals) were bone marrow donors. Germline V gene lookup returns CDR1 LNHDA and CDR2 SQIVND (reference sequence). J was trimmed by 2 bases and V by 10 bases; bases with no gene match: 17. The CDR3 runs 16 residues.

This sequence was found in a girl aged 2-15 years in good health and CMV-seronegative. Sequenced material: PBMCs. This sequence joins TRBV19 and TRBJ2-7; 7 positions match TRBD2. DNA for the CDR3: TGTGCCATTCAGTACTACTTATCCGGGACTACCTACGAGCAGTACTTC. It specifies CAIQYYLSGTTYEQYF. Full variable domain (rest looked up from reference TRBV19 and TRBJ2-7): DGGITQSPKYLFRKEGQNVTLSCEQNLNHDAMYWYRQDPGQGLRLIYYSQIVNDFQKGDIAEGYSVSREKKESFPLTVTSAQKNPTAFYLCAIQYYLSGTTYEQYFGPGTRLTVT.